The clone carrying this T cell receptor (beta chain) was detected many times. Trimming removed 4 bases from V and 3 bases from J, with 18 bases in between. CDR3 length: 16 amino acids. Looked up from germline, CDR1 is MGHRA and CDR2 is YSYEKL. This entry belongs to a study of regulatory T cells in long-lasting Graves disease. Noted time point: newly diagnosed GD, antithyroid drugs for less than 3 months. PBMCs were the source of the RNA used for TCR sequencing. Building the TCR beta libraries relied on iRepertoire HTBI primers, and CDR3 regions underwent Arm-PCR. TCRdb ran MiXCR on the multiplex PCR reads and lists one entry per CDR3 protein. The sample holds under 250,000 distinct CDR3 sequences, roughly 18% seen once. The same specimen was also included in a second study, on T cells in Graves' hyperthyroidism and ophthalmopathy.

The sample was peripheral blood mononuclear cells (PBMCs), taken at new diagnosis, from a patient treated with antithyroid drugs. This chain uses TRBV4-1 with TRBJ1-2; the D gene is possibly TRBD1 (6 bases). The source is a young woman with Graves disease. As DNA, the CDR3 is TGCGCCAGCAGCCTCACCGACAGGCCCGAAGACTATGGCTACACCTTC. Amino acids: CASSLTDRPEDYGYTF.